This entry is about one T cell receptor beta chain. The data derive from a study of PD-L1 blockade in urothelial cancer. As for the study in general: Most patients, about nine tenths of the roughly 30, were males with bladder-origin cancer. The median number of T cells present in blood samples was some 140,000.

Produced via immunoSEQ multiplex PCR; TCRdb's table is partial and in-frame only. Here the sample spans some 75,000 clones, around 93% being singletons. V lost 4 bases to trimming and J lost 0 bases, with 11 bases between them. The CDR3 is made up of 15 amino acids. Germline V lookup: CDR1 SGHRS, CDR2 YFSETQ. Time point: peripheral blood 6 weeks after treatment start. Patient sample counts ranged from 1 to 8, pretreatment and on-treatment. This chain uses TRBV5-1 with TRBJ2-1; D is uncertain. The material was PBMCs, obtained around atezolizumab (anti-PD-L1) treatment. This clonotype originated in a woman older than 75 with urothelial cancer. The chain's CDR3 is CASSQQQSSYNEQFF. The CDR3 DNA is TGCGCCAGCAGCCAACAGCAGAGCTCCTACAATGAGCAGTTCTTC.